The TCR beta chain under discussion was sequenced for a study (dated by TCRdb to between 2014 and 2017). General notes on the study: The study tested whether tumor-infiltrating Tregs in breast cancer are recruited from blood Tregs or converted in situ from other CD4+ T cell subsets.

The CDR3, cysteine through phenylalanine, is 16 amino acids long. The entry retains the CDR3 DNA only, 48 bases that are in frame from base 1. V is clipped by 6 bases and J by 6 bases, and the sequence between their germline boundaries is 23 bases long. Points the paper makes about the study in general: In terms of TCR gene usage, tumor memory CD4+ T cells clustered together with blood and lymph node memory CD4+ cells, as well as with lymph node naive CD4+ cells. Validation in the larger cohort was restricted to a single TCR beta V-J rearrangement rather than whole repertoires. The TCR alpha and beta sequences of tumor-infiltrating Tregs showed the greatest overlap with tumor naive CD4+ T cells, followed by blood naive CD4+ T cells.

Full-length TCR variable regions were amplified by 5' RACE PCR using constant-region reverse primers, and then by semi-nested PCR using Nested Universal Primer A. The ReliaPrep RNA Cell Miniprep System was used to extract total RNA, which was then reverse transcribed into 5'RACE-ready cDNA with the SMARTer RACE 5'/3' Kit. An Illumina MiSeq was used to sequence the full-length TCR alpha and beta libraries, which had been barcoded with multiplex adaptors. The source study handled its data this way. For each of nine subset-tissue groups, sequencing data from the five patients were pooled, and the groups were then compared using unsupervised clustering of TCR gene usage. The Morisita-Horn index was used to calculate repertoire similarity, with shared sequences weighted by how much each contributed to each repertoire. TCRdb reworked the public reads: Q25 trimming with fastp, MiXCR clone assembly, productive beta chains retained. Each record represents a unique CDR3 protein, reported with the most common genes and DNA among its rows. The V and J calls and clone size come from TCRdb's table, not from the authors' own analysis. Counted in this sample were 34,000 or so distinct CDR3 sequences; 20% to 30% of them appeared once. The ten largest account for about 2.5% of the sample.

Comments on this clonotype: Its antigen is not yet known. Nothing much larger sits one base from this clone, and base qualities are not available.

Cells that were CD4+CD25+CD127-/low were isolated as Tregs. Tregs, naive and memory CD4+ T cells from tumor, blood and ipsilateral draining lymph nodes of a few breast cancer patients underwent full-length TCR alpha and beta sequencing. Tumor tissue and lymph nodes obtained from ipsilateral axillary dissection were perfused with PBS, minced and then digested with collagenase I and hyaluronidase. Sorted cell populations were confirmed by FACS to exceed 90% purity. The sample comprised tumor-infiltrating Tregs sorted from the breast tumor. This TCR came from a female donor with breast cancer. The chain is assembled from TRBV12-3 or TRBV12-4 and TRBJ1-1, with TRBD1 as a weak D call on 5 bases. This receptor has the CDR3 CASSRTGWGVNPEAFF. In nucleotides, the sequence is TGTGCCAGCAGCCGGACTGGGTGGGGGGTCAACCCTGAAGCTTTCTTT.